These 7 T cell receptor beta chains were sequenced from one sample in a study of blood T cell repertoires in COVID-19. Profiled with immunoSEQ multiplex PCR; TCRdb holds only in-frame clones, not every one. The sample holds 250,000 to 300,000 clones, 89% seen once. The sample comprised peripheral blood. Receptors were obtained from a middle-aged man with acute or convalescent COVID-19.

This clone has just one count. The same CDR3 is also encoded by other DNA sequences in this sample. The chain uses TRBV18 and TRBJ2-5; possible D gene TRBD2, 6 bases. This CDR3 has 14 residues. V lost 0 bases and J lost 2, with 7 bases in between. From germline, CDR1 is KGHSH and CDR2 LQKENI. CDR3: CASSPPRGQETQYF. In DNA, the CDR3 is TGTGCCAGCTCACCACCGCGGGGACAAGAGACCCAGTACTTC.

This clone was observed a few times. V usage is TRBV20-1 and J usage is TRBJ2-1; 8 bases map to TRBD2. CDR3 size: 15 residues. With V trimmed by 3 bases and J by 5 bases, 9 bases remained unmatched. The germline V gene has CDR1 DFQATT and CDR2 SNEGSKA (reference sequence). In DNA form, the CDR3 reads TGCAGTGCTAGTACGGGGGGGCGGTCGGACAATGAGCAGTTCTTC. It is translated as CSASTGGRSDNEQFF.

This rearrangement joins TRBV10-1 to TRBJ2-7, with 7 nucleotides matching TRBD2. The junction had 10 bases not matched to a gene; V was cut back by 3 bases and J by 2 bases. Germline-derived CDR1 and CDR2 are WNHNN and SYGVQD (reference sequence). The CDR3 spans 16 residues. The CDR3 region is CASSERGRGVTYEQYF. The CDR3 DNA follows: TGCGCCAGCAGTGAAAGGGGTCGGGGGGTAACCTACGAGCAGTACTTC.

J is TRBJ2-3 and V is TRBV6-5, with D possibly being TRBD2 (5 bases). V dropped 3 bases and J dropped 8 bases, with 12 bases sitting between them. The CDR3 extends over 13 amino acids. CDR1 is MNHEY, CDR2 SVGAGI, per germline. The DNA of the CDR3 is TGTGCCAGCAGTTATGGGTCTGAGGGTACGCAGTATTTT. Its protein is CASSYGSEGTQYF.

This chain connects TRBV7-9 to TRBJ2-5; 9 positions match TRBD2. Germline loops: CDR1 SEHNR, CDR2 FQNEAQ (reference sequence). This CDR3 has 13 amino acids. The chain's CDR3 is CATARGGEETQYF. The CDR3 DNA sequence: TGTGCTACTGCGCGGGGGGGAGAAGAGACCCAGTACTTC.

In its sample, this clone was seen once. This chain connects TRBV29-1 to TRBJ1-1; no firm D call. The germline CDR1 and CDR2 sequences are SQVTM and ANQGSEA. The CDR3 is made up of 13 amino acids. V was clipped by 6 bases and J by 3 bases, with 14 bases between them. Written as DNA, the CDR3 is TGCAGCGTCTCCATCAGCCAGGACACTGAAGCTTTCTTT. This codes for CSVSISQDTEAFF.

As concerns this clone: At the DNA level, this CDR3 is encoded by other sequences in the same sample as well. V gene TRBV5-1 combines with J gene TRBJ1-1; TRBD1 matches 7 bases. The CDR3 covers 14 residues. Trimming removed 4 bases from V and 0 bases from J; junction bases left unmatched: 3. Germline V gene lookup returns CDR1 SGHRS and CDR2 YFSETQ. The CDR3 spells CASSPQGMNTEAFF. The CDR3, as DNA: TGCGCCAGCAGCCCACAGGGGATGAACACTGAAGCTTTCTTT.